The source of this TCR beta chain is a study of identifying expanded T cells in peripheral blood. Points from the study as a whole: Over approximately two and four weeks, about 15 and 18 clones changed, versus roughly 1.1 between replicates.

Method: immunoSEQ multiplex PCR; TCRdb's copy keeps in-frame clones and lacks some. The sample includes around 90,000 clones, about 87% seen only once; the top ten take roughly 4%. On this clone itself: Its target is unknown.

CDR1 is SGHDN, CDR2 FVKESK, per germline. Trimming left V 4 bases short and J 8 bases short, with 20 bases between. This CDR3 contains 15 residues. This clonotype was sampled from a person aged 18 to 70 in good health. The chain carries TRBV14 and TRBJ1-1; perhaps TRBD1 as D (6 bases). The sample taken for sequencing was blood. CDR3 protein: CASSPRGYWEQEAFF. The CDR3 DNA is TGTGCCAGCAGCCCGAGGGGGTACTGGGAGCAGGAAGCTTTCTTT.